This T cell receptor (beta chain) was sequenced during a study of Ad26.COV2.S vaccination and SARS-CoV-2 variants. Study information: Recipients of Ad26.COV2.S got it intramuscularly, once or twice 56 days apart. Overall study findings and caveats: It is possible that the TCR breadth and depth analyses underestimated the total T cell responses. Spike-specific TCR breadth was greater after Ad26.COV2.S than placebo. Substantial response breadth was reportedly seen for spike-specific CD8+ and CD4+ T cells after vaccination.

On this clone: The antigen is unknown.

Treatment reported: some 19 received Ad26.COV2.S at low or high dose, single or two shots; about 5 received placebo; per-sample allocation not given. Repertoires come from day 63 after the first vaccine or placebo injection. Here immunoSEQ multiplex PCR was the method, and the copy in TCRdb shows in-frame clones only, minus some. The top ten hold 3.5% of the sample, which has about 410,000 clones, 88% seen once. V shed 0 bases and J shed 6 bases, with 15 bases lying between them. Per the germline V gene, CDR1 is MNHEY and CDR2 is SMNVEV (reference sequence). The CDR3 spans 16 residues. The receptor's source is a person aged 18-65 years who received the Ad26.COV2.S COVID-19 vaccine or a placebo. The specimen comprised peripheral blood, sampled in a trial of Ad26.COV2.S vaccine versus placebo. The chain is built from TRBV27 and TRBJ1-5; weak D call: TRBD1 (5 bases). The CDR3 sequence is CASSLSTGGTGQPQHF. The DNA for the CDR3 is TGTGCCAGCAGTTTATCAACCGGGGGGACCGGTCAGCCCCAGCATTTT.